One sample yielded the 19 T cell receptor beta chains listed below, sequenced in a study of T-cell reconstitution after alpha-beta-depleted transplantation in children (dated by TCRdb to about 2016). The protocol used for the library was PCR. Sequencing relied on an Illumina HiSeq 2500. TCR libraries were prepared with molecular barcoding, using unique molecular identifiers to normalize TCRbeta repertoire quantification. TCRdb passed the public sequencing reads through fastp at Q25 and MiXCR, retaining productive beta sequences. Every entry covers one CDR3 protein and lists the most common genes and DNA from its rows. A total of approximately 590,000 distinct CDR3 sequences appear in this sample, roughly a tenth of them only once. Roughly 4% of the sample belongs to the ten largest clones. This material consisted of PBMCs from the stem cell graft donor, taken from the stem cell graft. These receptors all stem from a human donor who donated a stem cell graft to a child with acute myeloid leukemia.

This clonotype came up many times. CDR3 loop: CAISESVGGSGANVLTF. The CDR3 coding sequence is TGTGCCATCAGTGAGTCTGTTGGGGGATCTGGGGCCAACGTCCTGACTTTC. The chain uses TRBV10-3 and TRBJ2-6, with D perhaps TRBD1 or TRBD2 (5 bases each). Germline values: CDR1 ENHRY, CDR2 SYGVKD. This CDR3 comprises 17 residues. Trimming removed 0 bases at V and 1 base at J, with 10 bases between.

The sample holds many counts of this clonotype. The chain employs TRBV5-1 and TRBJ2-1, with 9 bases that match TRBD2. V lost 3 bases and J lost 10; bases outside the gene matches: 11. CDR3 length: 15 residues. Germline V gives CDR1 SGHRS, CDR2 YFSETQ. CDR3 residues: CASSSRDAGGGEQFF. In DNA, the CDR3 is TGCGCCAGCAGCTCCAGAGATGCGGGAGGGGGAGAGCAGTTCTTC.

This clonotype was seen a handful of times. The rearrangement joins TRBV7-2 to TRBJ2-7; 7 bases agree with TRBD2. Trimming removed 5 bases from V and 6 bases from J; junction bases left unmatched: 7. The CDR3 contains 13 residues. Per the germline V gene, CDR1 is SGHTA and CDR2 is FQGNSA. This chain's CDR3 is CASSLSAGAEQYF. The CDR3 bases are TGTGCCAGCAGCCTCTCTGCGGGAGCCGAGCAGTACTTC.

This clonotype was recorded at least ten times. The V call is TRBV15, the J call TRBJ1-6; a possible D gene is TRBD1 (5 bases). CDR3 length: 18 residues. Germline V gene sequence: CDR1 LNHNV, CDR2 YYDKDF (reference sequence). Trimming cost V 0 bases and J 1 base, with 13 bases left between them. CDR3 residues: CATSRETFQGSYNSPLHF. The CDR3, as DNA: TGTGCCACCAGCAGAGAGACGTTTCAGGGTTCCTATAATTCACCCCTCCACTTT.

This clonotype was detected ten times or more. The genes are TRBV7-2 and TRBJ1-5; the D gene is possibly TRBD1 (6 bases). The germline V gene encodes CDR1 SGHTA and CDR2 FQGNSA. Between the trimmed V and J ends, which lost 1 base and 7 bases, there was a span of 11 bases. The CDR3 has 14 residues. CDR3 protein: CASSLGRGGQPQHF. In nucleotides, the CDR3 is TGTGCCAGCAGCTTAGGTAGAGGGGGGCAGCCCCAGCATTTT.

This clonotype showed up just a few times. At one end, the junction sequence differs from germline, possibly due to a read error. CDR3 nucleotides: TGTGCCAGCCGCCAAAGCGGGAGTGTCGAAAGAGATACGCAGTATTTT. This encodes CASRQSGSVERDTQYF. The gene calls are TRBV14 and TRBJ2-3; 8 bases map to TRBD2. Germline-derived CDR1 and CDR2 are SGHDN and FVKESK. The CDR3 runs to 16 residues.

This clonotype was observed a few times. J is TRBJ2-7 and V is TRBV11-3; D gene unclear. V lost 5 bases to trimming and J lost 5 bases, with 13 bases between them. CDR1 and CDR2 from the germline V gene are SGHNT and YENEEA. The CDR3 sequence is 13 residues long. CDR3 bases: TGTGCCAGCAGCCTGACCTTGTACAACGAGCAGTACTTC. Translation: CASSLTLYNEQYF. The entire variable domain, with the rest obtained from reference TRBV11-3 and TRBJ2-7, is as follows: EAGVVQSPRYKIIEKKQPVAFWCNPISGHNTLYWYLQNLGQGPELLIRYENEEAVDDSQLPKDRFSAERLKGVDSTLKIQPAELGDSAVYLCASSLTLYNEQYFGPGTRLTVT.

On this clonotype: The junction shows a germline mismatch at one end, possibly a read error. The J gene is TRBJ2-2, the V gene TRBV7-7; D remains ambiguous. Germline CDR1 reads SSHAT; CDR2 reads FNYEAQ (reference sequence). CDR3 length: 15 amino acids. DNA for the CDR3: TGTGCTAGCAGCTTAGGAACTTTCGTGACCGGGGAGCTGTTTTTT. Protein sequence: CASSLGTFVTGELFF.

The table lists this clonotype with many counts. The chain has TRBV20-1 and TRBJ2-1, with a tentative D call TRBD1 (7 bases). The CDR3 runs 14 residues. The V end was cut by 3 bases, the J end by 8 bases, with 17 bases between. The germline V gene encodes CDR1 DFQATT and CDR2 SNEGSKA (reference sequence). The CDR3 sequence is CSARLTGRSDEQFF. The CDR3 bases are TGCAGTGCTAGGCTGACAGGGAGGAGCGATGAGCAGTTCTTC.

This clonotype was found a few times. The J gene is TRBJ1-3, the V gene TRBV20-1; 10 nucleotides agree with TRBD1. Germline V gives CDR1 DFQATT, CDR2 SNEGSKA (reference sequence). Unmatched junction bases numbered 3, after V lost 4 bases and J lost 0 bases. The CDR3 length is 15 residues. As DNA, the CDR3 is TGCAGTGCTACGGACAGGGGGGCCTCTGGAAACACCATATATTTT. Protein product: CSATDRGASGNTIYF.

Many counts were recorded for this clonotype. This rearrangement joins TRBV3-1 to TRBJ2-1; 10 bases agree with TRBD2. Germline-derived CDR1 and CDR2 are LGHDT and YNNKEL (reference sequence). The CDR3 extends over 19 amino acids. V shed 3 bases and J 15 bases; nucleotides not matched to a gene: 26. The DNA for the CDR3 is TGTGCCAGCAGCCAGTTTGAGCGGGAGGGAAGACTAGTGGGGTTGGGTCTGTTCTTC. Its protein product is CASSQFEREGRLVGLGLFF.

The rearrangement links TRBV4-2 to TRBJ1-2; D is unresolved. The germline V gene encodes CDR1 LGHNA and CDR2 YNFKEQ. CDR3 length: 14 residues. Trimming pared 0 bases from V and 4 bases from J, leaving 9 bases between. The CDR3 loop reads CASSQESQAYGYTF. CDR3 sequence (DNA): TGTGCCAGCAGCCAAGAAAGTCAGGCCTATGGCTACACCTTC.

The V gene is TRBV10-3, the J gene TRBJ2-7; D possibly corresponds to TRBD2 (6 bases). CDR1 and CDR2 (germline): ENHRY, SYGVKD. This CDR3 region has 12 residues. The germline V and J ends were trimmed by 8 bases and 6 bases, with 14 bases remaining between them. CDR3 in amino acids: CAILGGHGEQYF. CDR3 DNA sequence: TGTGCCATCTTGGGAGGCCACGGCGAGCAGTACTTC.

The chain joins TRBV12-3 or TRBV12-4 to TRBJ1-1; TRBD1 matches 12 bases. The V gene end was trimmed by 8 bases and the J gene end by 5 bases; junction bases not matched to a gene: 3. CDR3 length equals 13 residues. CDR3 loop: CASGDRGLTEAFF. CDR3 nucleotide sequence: TGTGCCAGCGGGGACAGGGGGCTTACTGAAGCTTTCTTT.

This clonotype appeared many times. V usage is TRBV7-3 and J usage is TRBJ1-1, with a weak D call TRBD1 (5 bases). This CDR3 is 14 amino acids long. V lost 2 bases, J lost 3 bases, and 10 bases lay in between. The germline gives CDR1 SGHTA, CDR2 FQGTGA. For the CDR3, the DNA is TGTGCCAGCAGCTTATTGGGGGTCGACACTGAAGCTTTCTTT. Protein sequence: CASSLLGVDTEAFF.

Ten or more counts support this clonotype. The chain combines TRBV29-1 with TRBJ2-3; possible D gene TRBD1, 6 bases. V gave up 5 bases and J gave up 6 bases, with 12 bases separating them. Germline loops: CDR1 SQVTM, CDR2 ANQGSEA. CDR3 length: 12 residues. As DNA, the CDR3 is TGCAGCGTTCCAAAGAGGGGGGATACGCAGTATTTT. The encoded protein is CSVPKRGDTQYF.

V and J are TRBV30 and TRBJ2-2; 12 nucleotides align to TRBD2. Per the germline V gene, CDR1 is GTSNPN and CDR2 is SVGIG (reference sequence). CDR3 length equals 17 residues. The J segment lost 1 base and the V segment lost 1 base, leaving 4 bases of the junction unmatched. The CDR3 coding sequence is TGTGCCTGGAGTGATTGGACTAGCGGGAAGAACACCGGGGAGCTGTTTTTT. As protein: CAWSDWTSGKNTGELFF.

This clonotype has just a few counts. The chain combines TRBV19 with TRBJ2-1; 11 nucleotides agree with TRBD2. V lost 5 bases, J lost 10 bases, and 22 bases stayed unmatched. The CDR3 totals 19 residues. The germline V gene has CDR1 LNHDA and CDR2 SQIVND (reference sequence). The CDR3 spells CASSQGRGQTLAGEKEQFF. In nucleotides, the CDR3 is TGTGCCAGTAGTCAAGGACGGGGACAGACACTAGCGGGAGAAAAGGAGCAGTTCTTC.

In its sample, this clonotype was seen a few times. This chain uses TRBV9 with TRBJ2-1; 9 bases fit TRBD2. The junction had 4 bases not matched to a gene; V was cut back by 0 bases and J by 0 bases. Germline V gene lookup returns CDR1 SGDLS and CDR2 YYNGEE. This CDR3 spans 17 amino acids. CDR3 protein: CASSVGYSGSSYNEQFF. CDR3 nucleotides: TGTGCCAGCAGCGTAGGCTATAGCGGGAGCTCCTACAATGAGCAGTTCTTC.